This T cell receptor (beta chain) was obtained from a study of blood T cell repertoires in COVID-19. Overall study context: Samples representing acute and convalescent COVID-19 were sourced from the United States, Italy and Spain.

Trimming stripped 1 base from V and 2 bases from J, with 5 bases between. The length of the CDR3 is 13 residues. TCRdb keeps only in-frame clones here, not all; method: immunoSEQ multiplex PCR. The data hold over 150,000 clones, with about 86% observed a single time. The origin of this receptor is a woman aged 65 to 85 with COVID-19, enrolled during active disease. The V and J genes are TRBV12-3 or TRBV12-4 and TRBJ1-1; D uncertain. Sequenced input: peripheral blood. The CDR3 loop reads CASSLELNTEAFF. As DNA, the CDR3 is TGTGCCAGCAGTTTAGAGCTAAACACTGAAGCTTTCTTT.